Described below is a single TCR beta chain sequence and its context. Its specificity is unknown. The table came from immunoSEQ multiplex PCR; TCRdb's copy has only in-frame clones and leaves some out. The table records some 2.1 million clones, around 95% of them present only once. This record comes from a study of shared clonotypes between healthy human individuals. Overall study findings and caveats: Four donors had around 5.5% of their naive CD4 clonotypes in common.

Naive CD8 cells lacked CD45RO and underwent positive selection for CCR7, leaving out terminally differentiated effector memory CD45RA+ cells. Sequencing was carried out using naive CD8+ T cells from PBMCs. This TCR was sampled from a young man in good health. Some clones in this sample may be carry-over from other donors' samples.

As DNA, the CDR3 is TGTGCCAGCAGCCCAGGAATAGGGACGGTAAAATATGGCTACACCTTC. Translating gives CASSPGIGTVKYGYTF. V is TRBV7-9 and J is TRBJ1-2; TRBD1 is a possible D gene (5 bases). Germline V gene lookup returns CDR1 SEHNR and CDR2 FQNEAQ (reference sequence). This CDR3 is 16 amino acids long. Trimming removed 5 bases at V and 5 bases at J, with 21 bases between.